This TCR beta chain appears in the sequencing data of a study of shared clonotypes between healthy human individuals. Notes on the study in general: With a few donors compared, about 5% of naive CD4 clonotypes were shared. Sampling used blood alone; tissue repertoires probably differ.

Trimming removed 5 bases from V and 2 bases from J, with 13 bases in between. This CDR3 region has 15 residues. The germline gives CDR1 SEHNR, CDR2 FQNEAQ (reference sequence). Note on this clone: Its target is not known.

The study ran the assay at deep level. As processed by the authors: Quality scores were absent from the junction-only immunoSEQ sequences, so filtering differed. Clones were sequenced by immunoSEQ multiplex PCR, and TCRdb holds only the in-frame ones, with some missing. V and J calls and clone size are copied from that table; D and trimming were computed from the DNA. The table records about 690,000 clones, roughly 91% of them present only once. The chain carries TRBV7-9 and TRBJ2-1; D perhaps matches TRBD2 (5 bases). The source is a man between 18 and 29 years old in good health. Some clones in this sample may be carry-over from other donors' samples. The sequenced sample consisted of memory CD8+ T cells from PBMCs. Subset of the sample: CD45RO+ cells pooled with CCR7-negative TemRA cells. CDR3 loop: CASSPNLGTYNEQFF. The CDR3 bases are TGTGCCAGCAGCCCTAACCTCGGGACCTACAATGAGCAGTTCTTC.